Listed below are T cell receptor beta chains from one sample, sequenced in a study of T cell responses to AZD1222 COVID-19 vaccine. TCRdb's table, derived via immunoSEQ multiplex PCR, lists solely in-frame clones and lacks some. The data contain roughly 140,000 clones, about 90% of them singletons. Sequencing was performed on peripheral blood, taken 28 days after the second AZD1222 dose. The receptors were gathered from an adult who received the AZD1222 COVID-19 vaccine. CDR3s include the opening cysteine and the closing phenylalanine or tryptophan. The D gene is left open where the match is weak. The size of a clone is reported for some rows only, either as once, few or many, or as a class for expanded clones.

V gene: TRBV28; D gene: TRBD1; clone size: .; J gene: TRBJ1-4; CDR3 DNA: TGTGCCAGCAGTTTAGGGGGACAGGGGGGTGAAAAACTGTTTTTT; CDR3 protein: CASSLGGQGGEKLFF
V gene: TRBV28; D gene: .; clone size: .; J gene: TRBJ1-5; CDR3 DNA: TGTGCCAGCTCTCTCCTAGGGCAGCCCCAGCATTTT; CDR3 protein: CASSLLGQPQHF
V gene: TRBV5-6; D gene: TRBD1; clone size: .; J gene: TRBJ2-5; CDR3 DNA: TGTGCCAGCAGCTCGTACGGAGGGACAGGGCAAGAGACCCAGTACTTC; CDR3 protein: CASSSYGGTGQETQYF
V gene: TRBV7-9; D gene: TRBD1; clone size: once; J gene: TRBJ1-2; CDR3 DNA: TGTGCCAGCAGCTCGGGACAGGGGACGCGCTACACCTTC; CDR3 protein: CASSSGQGTRYTF
V gene: TRBV7-6; D gene: .; clone size: few; J gene: TRBJ2-2; CDR3 DNA: TGTGCCAGCAGCCGGGACACCGGGGAGCTGTTTTTT; CDR3 protein: CASSRDTGELFF
V gene: TRBV6-5; D gene: TRBD1; clone size: .; J gene: TRBJ1-1; CDR3 DNA: TGTGCCAGCCGAGAGTTTGGACAGGGGAGTGAAGCTTTCTTT; CDR3 protein: CASREFGQGSEAFF
V gene: TRBV28; D gene: .; clone size: .; J gene: TRBJ1-1; CDR3 DNA: TGTGCCAGCAGTTTAAACAGGGTTACTGAAGCTTTCTTT; CDR3 protein: CASSLNRVTEAFF
V gene: TRBV19; D gene: TRBD1; clone size: .; J gene: TRBJ1-1; CDR3 DNA: TGTGCCAGTAGCAAAAGGGACAGGGGAGGGACTGAAGCTTTCTTT; CDR3 protein: CASSKRDRGGTEAFF
V gene: TRBV5-1; D gene: TRBD1; clone size: .; J gene: TRBJ1-3; CDR3 DNA: TGCGCCAGCAGCTTGGGGACAGGGCATGGAAACACCATATATTTT; CDR3 protein: CASSLGTGHGNTIYF
V gene: TRBV9; D gene: .; clone size: .; J gene: TRBJ2-3; CDR3 DNA: TGTGCCAGCAGCGTAGAGGGGGGTAGCGGGAGCACAGATACGCAGTATTTT; CDR3 protein: CASSVEGGSGSTDTQYF
V gene: TRBV6-6; D gene: .; clone size: .; J gene: TRBJ1-3; CDR3 DNA: TGTGCCAGCAGTTACTCGATCGCAGGGACGGACACCATATATTTT; CDR3 protein: CASSYSIAGTDTIYF
V gene: TRBV9; D gene: .; clone size: .; J gene: TRBJ2-5; CDR3 DNA: TGTGCCAGCAGCCTTACCGGCAGCCAAGAGACCCAGTACTTC; CDR3 protein: CASSLTGSQETQYF
V gene: TRBV28; D gene: TRBD1; clone size: .; J gene: TRBJ2-3; CDR3 DNA: TGTGCCACCTCCCTATGGGGGACAGGGGGAAGCACAGATACGCAGTATTTT; CDR3 protein: CATSLWGTGGSTDTQYF
V gene: TRBV4-2; D gene: .; clone size: .; J gene: TRBJ2-4; CDR3 DNA: TGTGCCAGCAGCCAAGAGGTAGGGATCAAAAACATTCAGTACTTC; CDR3 protein: CASSQEVGIKNIQYF
V gene: TRBV6-5; D gene: TRBD1; clone size: .; J gene: TRBJ1-1; CDR3 DNA: TGTGCCAGCAGTTACGGGACAGGGGCTTCAAAAGCTTTCTTT; CDR3 protein: CASSYGTGASKAFF
V gene: TRBV14; D gene: .; clone size: .; J gene: TRBJ2-1; CDR3 DNA: TGTGCCAGCAGCCAACTTGTCTACAATGAGCAGTTCTTC; CDR3 protein: CASSQLVYNEQFF
V gene: TRBV2; D gene: .; clone size: .; J gene: TRBJ1-4; CDR3 DNA: TGTGCCAGCTTAGACGGAGCAGCGACTAATGAAAAACTGTTTTTT; CDR3 protein: CASLDGAATNEKLFF
V gene: TRBV6-6; D gene: .; clone size: few; J gene: TRBJ1-6; CDR3 DNA: TGTGCCAGCAGAATAACCGGGTCTAGCTCGACACCCCTCCACTTT; CDR3 protein: CASRITGSSSTPLHF
V gene: TRBV3-1/TRBV3-2; D gene: .; clone size: .; J gene: TRBJ2-3; CDR3 DNA: TGTGCCAGCAGCCAGGCCCCCGCTAGCAGCCTAAGCACAGATACGCAGTATTTT; CDR3 protein: CASSQAPASSLSTDTQYF
V gene: TRBV10-1; D gene: .; clone size: .; J gene: TRBJ2-5; CDR3 DNA: TGCGCCAGCAGTGAGTTCGGAGGGCTAGGGCAAGAGACCCAGTACTTC; CDR3 protein: CASSEFGGLGQETQYF
V gene: TRBV9; D gene: .; clone size: .; J gene: TRBJ1-6; CDR3 DNA: TGTGCCAGCAGCGTAGATGGGGGTTCCGAACCCCTCCACTTT; CDR3 protein: CASSVDGGSEPLHF
V gene: TRBV30; D gene: .; clone size: .; J gene: TRBJ1-5; CDR3 DNA: TGTGCCTGGGTCCGTACGTCCCAGGGTCGGCAGCCCCAGCATTTT; CDR3 protein: CAWVRTSQGRQPQHF
V gene: TRBV18; D gene: TRBD1; clone size: .; J gene: TRBJ1-3; CDR3 DNA: TGTGCCAGCTCACAGGGGACAGCTGGAAACACCATATATTTT; CDR3 protein: CASSQGTAGNTIYF
V gene: TRBV28; D gene: TRBD2; clone size: .; J gene: TRBJ2-7; CDR3 DNA: TGTGCCAGCAGTCAGACTAGCGGGTACTACTACGAGCAGTACTTC; CDR3 protein: CASSQTSGYYYEQYF
V gene: TRBV11-3; D gene: .; clone size: .; J gene: TRBJ1-1; CDR3 DNA: TGTGCCAGCAGCTCCACAACAGGGACTGAAGCTTTCTTT; CDR3 protein: CASSSTTGTEAFF
V gene: TRBV6-5; D gene: .; clone size: .; J gene: TRBJ2-1; CDR3 DNA: TGTGCCAGCAGGTTCAATGAGCAGTTCTTC; CDR3 protein: CASRFNEQFF
V gene: TRBV20-1; D gene: .; clone size: few; J gene: TRBJ1-1; CDR3 DNA: TGCAGTGCTTCTAAGAAGGAAGCTTTCTTT; CDR3 protein: CSASKKEAFF
V gene: TRBV5-8; D gene: TRBD1; clone size: .; J gene: TRBJ2-4; CDR3 DNA: TGTGCCAGCAGCGTTACAGGGGCCGGGGTCAAAAACATTCAGTACTTC; CDR3 protein: CASSVTGAGVKNIQYF
V gene: TRBV24-1; D gene: TRBD2; clone size: .; J gene: TRBJ2-3; CDR3 DNA: TGTGCCACCAGTGATCGGACTAGGTCCGGCACAGATACGCAGTATTTT; CDR3 protein: CATSDRTRSGTDTQYF
V gene: TRBV25-1; D gene: TRBD1; clone size: once; J gene: TRBJ1-6; CDR3 DNA: TGTGCCAGCAGCGACCGGGACAGATATAATTCACCCCTCCACTTT; CDR3 protein: CASSDRDRYNSPLHF
V gene: TRBV6-6; D gene: .; clone size: .; J gene: TRBJ1-3; CDR3 DNA: TGTGCCAGCAGTTCCCTGGGCGGGGGAAACACCATATATTTT; CDR3 protein: CASSSLGGGNTIYF
V gene: TRBV5-4; D gene: .; clone size: .; J gene: TRBJ1-1; CDR3 DNA: TGTGCCAGCAGCCCTGGCGAGCAGGGACACACTGAAGCTTTCTTT; CDR3 protein: CASSPGEQGHTEAFF
V gene: TRBV21-1; D gene: .; clone size: .; J gene: TRBJ2-7; CDR3 DNA: TGTGCCAGCAGCAAAGCGCTTTCGGGACTAGCGGGAGCGTGGGAGCAGTACTTC; CDR3 protein: CASSKALSGLAGAWEQYF
V gene: TRBV6-2/TRBV6-3; D gene: .; clone size: .; J gene: TRBJ1-5; CDR3 DNA: TGTGCCAGCAGCCCTCGGGCAGGGGATTATAGCAATCAGCCCCAGCATTTT; CDR3 protein: CASSPRAGDYSNQPQHF
V gene: TRBV28; D gene: .; clone size: .; J gene: TRBJ2-1; CDR3 DNA: TGTGCCAGCAGTTTAATTGGCTCCTACAATGAGCAGTTCTTC; CDR3 protein: CASSLIGSYNEQFF
V gene: TRBV6-2/TRBV6-3; D gene: TRBD1; clone size: .; J gene: TRBJ2-1; CDR3 DNA: TGTGCCAGCAGTTACTTGATAACCGGAACAGGGGGCATCAAGTTCTTC; CDR3 protein: CASSYLITGTGGIKFF
V gene: TRBV10-1; D gene: TRBD1; clone size: .; J gene: TRBJ2-7; CDR3 DNA: TGCGCCAGCAGTGAGAGGGGACAGCCAAACCCTGACGAGCAGTACTTC; CDR3 protein: CASSERGQPNPDEQYF
V gene: TRBV7-9; D gene: .; clone size: .; J gene: TRBJ1-2; CDR3 DNA: TGTGCCAGCAGATACCGAGAGTATGGCTACACCTTC; CDR3 protein: CASRYREYGYTF
V gene: TRBV4-2; D gene: .; clone size: .; J gene: TRBJ2-3; CDR3 DNA: TGTGCCAGCAGCCAAGAACGTGATACGCAGTATTTT; CDR3 protein: CASSQERDTQYF
V gene: TRBV24-1; D gene: TRBD1; clone size: .; J gene: TRBJ1-5; CDR3 DNA: TGTGCCACCAGTGACCCCAGGGGGCACCAGCCCCAGCATTTT; CDR3 protein: CATSDPRGHQPQHF
V gene: TRBV6-4; D gene: .; clone size: .; J gene: TRBJ1-1; CDR3 DNA: TGTGCCAGCAGCCAGCAGGAGAACACTGAAGCTTTCTTT; CDR3 protein: CASSQQENTEAFF
V gene: TRBV19; D gene: TRBD1; clone size: .; J gene: TRBJ1-2; CDR3 DNA: TGTGCCAGTAGTCCCACAGGGGGCGATGGCTACACCTTC; CDR3 protein: CASSPTGGDGYTF
V gene: TRBV30; D gene: .; clone size: .; J gene: TRBJ2-7; CDR3 DNA: TGTGCCTGGAGTAGGGGAACAGGGCCCTACGAGCAGTACTTC; CDR3 protein: CAWSRGTGPYEQYF
V gene: TRBV4-3; D gene: .; clone size: .; J gene: TRBJ2-2; CDR3 DNA: TGCGCCAGCAGCCAAGGATCAACCTTCGGCGGGGAGCTGTTTTTT; CDR3 protein: CASSQGSTFGGELFF
V gene: TRBV20-1; D gene: .; clone size: .; J gene: TRBJ1-2; CDR3 DNA: TGCAGTGCTAGTAAATCGGGGAGAGGAGGCTATGGCTACACCTTC; CDR3 protein: CSASKSGRGGYGYTF
V gene: TRBV5-1; D gene: TRBD1; clone size: .; J gene: TRBJ1-2; CDR3 DNA: TGCGCCAGCAGCCTCACAGGGGGAGTAGATGGCTACACCTTC; CDR3 protein: CASSLTGGVDGYTF
V gene: TRBV27; D gene: TRBD1; clone size: .; J gene: TRBJ1-6; CDR3 DNA: TGTGCCAGCAGTATCATCCGGGACAGCTATTCACCCCTCCACTTT; CDR3 protein: CASSIIRDSYSPLHF
V gene: TRBV19; D gene: .; clone size: .; J gene: TRBJ1-1; CDR3 DNA: TGTGCCAGTAGTATAGATTCGTCAGGGGCGCCAGCCGCTTTCTTT; CDR3 protein: CASSIDSSGAPAAFF
V gene: TRBV7-9; D gene: .; clone size: .; J gene: TRBJ1-5; CDR3 DNA: TGTGCCAGCAGCTTAGGGGGTGCGGGAAATCAGCCCCAGCATTTT; CDR3 protein: CASSLGGAGNQPQHF
V gene: TRBV7-2; D gene: .; clone size: few; J gene: TRBJ2-2; CDR3 DNA: TGTGCCAGCAGCTCGTCCCGGCTAGTGGCCCGGAGGGAGCTGTTTTTT; CDR3 protein: CASSSSRLVARRELFF